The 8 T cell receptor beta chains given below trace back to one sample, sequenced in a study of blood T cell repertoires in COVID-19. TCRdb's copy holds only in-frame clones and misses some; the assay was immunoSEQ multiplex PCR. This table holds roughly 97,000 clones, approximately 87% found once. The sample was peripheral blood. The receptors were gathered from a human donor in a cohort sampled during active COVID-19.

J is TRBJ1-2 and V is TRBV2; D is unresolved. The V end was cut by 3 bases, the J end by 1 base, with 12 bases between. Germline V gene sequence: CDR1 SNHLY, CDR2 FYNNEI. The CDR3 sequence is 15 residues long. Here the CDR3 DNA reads TGTGCCAGCAGTGATAACGTACAGCATAACTATGGCTACACCTTC. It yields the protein CASSDNVQHNYGYTF.

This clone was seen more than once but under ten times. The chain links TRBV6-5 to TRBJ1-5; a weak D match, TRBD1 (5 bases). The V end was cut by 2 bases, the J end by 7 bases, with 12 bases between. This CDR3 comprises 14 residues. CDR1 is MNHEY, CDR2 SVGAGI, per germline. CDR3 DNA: TGTGCCAGCAGTTACCTGGCAGGGTCCCAGCCCCAGCATTTT. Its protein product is CASSYLAGSQPQHF.

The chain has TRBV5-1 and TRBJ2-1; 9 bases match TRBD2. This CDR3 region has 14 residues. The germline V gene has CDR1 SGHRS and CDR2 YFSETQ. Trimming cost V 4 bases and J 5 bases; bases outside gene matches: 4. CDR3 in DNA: TGCGCCAGCAGCAGGCCTAGCGGGAACAATGAGCAGTTCTTC. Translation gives CASSRPSGNNEQFF. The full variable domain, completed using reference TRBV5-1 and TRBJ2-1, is KAGVTQTPRYLIKTRGQQVTLSCSPISGHRSVSWYQQTPGQGLQFLFEYFSETQRNKGNFPGRFSGRQFSNSRSEMNVSTLELGDSALYLCASSRPSGNNEQFFGPGTRLTVL.

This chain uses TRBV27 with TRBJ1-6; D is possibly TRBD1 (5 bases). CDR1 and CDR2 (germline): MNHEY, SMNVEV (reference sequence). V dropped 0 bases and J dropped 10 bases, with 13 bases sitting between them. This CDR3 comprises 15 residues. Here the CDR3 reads CASSLSGRVESPLHF. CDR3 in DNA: TGTGCCAGCAGTTTATCAGGCAGGGTCGAATCACCCCTCCACTTT.

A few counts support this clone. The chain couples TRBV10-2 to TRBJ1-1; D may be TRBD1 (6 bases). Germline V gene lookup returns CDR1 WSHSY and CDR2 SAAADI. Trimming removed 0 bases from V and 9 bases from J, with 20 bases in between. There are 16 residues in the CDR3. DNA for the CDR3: TGCGCCAGCAGTGAGTCGATGTCGCGTCGAAGGGGGAAAGCTTTCTTT. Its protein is CASSESMSRRRGKAFF.

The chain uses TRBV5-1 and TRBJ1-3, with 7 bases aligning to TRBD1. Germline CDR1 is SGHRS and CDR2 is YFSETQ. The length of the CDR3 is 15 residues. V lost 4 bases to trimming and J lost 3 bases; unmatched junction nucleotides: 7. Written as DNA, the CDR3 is TGCGCCAGCAGCATCGACAGGGTCGGTGGAAACACCATATATTTT. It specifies CASSIDRVGGNTIYF.

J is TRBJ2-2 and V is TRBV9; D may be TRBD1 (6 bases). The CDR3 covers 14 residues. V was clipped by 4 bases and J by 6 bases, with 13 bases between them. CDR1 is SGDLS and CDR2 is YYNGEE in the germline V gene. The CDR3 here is CASSTNRVPGELFF. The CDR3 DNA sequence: TGTGCCAGCAGCACAAACAGGGTCCCCGGGGAGCTGTTTTTT. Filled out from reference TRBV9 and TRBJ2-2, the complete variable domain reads DSGVTQTPKHLITATGQRVTLRCSPRSGDLSVYWYQQSLDQGLQFLIQYYNGEERAKGNILERFSAQQFPDLHSELNLSSLELGDSALYFCASSTNRVPGELFFGEGSRLTVL.

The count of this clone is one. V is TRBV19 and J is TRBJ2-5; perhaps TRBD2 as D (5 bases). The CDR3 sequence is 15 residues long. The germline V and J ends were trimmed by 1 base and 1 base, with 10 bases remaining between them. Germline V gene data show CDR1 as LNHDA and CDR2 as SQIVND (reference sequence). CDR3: CASSIGPAVQETQYF. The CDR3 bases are TGTGCCAGTAGTATAGGTCCAGCGGTCCAAGAGACCCAGTACTTC.